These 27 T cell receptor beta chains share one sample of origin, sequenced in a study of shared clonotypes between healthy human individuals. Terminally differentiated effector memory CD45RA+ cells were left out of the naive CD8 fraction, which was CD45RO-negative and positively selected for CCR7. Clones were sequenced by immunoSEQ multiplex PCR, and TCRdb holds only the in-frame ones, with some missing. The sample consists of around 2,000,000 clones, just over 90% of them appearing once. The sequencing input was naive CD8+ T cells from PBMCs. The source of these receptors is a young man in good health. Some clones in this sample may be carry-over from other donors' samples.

CDR3 protein: CASGTASYEQYF. In DNA form, the CDR3 reads TGTGCCAGCGGGACAGCGTCCTACGAGCAGTACTTC. This rearrangement joins TRBV7-9 to TRBJ2-7; TRBD1 matches 7 bases. This CDR3 spans 12 amino acids. J lost 1 base, V lost 8 bases, and 2 bases had no gene match. CDR1 is SEHNR and CDR2 is FQNEAQ in the germline V gene (reference sequence).

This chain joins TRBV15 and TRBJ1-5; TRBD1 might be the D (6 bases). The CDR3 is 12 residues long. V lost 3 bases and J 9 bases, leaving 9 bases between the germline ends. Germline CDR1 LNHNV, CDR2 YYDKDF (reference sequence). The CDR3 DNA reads TGTGCCACCAGCAGCGGGGGGGCGCCCCAGCATTTT. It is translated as CATSSGGAPQHF.

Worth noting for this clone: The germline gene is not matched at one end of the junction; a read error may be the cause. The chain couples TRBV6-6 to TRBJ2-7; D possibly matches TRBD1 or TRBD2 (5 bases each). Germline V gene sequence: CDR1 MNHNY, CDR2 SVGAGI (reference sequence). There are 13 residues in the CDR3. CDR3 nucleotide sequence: TGTGCCAGCAGTTACTCGGGGGTTGACCCCGCTTTCTTC. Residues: CASSYSGVDPAFF.

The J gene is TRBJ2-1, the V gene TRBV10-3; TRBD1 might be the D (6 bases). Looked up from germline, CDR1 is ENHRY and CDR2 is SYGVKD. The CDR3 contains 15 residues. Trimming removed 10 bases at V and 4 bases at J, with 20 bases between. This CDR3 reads CATANHQGRYNEQFF. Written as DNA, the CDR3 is TGTGCCACCGCGAATCATCAGGGGAGATACAATGAGCAGTTCTTC.

CDR3 coding DNA: TGTGCCTGGAGTGCCGGGAGTAGCGGGAGGGCCTACGAGCAGTACTTC. Translation gives CAWSAGSSGRAYEQYF. The chain has TRBV30 and TRBJ2-7; 11 bases map to TRBD2. V was clipped by 1 base and J by 2 bases; unmatched bases: 7. CDR1 is GTSNPN, CDR2 SVGIG, per germline (reference sequence). The CDR3 length is 16 residues. The full variable domain, with the rest looked up from reference TRBV30 and TRBJ2-7, is SQTIHQWPATLVQPVGSPLSLECTVEGTSNPNLYWYRQAAGRGLQLLFYSVGIGQISSEVPQNLSASRPQDRQFILSSKKLLLSDSGFYLCAWSAGSSGRAYEQYFGPGTRLTVT.

This CDR3 is CASIPSPGAVTEAFF. Written as DNA, the CDR3 is TGTGCCAGCATCCCCTCACCAGGGGCGGTGACTGAAGCTTTCTTT. V gene TRBV6-1 combines with J gene TRBJ1-1, with D possibly being TRBD1 (6 bases). This CDR3 is 15 amino acids long. Trimming shortened V by 7 bases and J by 5 bases, and 20 bases separated the two germline ends. Germline-derived CDR1 and CDR2 are MNHNS and SASEGT.

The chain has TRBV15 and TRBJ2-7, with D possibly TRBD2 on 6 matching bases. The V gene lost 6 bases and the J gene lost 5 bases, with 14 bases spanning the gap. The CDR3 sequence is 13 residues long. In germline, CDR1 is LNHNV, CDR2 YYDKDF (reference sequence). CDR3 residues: CATRGGQGHEQYF. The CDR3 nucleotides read TGTGCCACCAGGGGGGGTCAGGGCCACGAGCAGTACTTC.

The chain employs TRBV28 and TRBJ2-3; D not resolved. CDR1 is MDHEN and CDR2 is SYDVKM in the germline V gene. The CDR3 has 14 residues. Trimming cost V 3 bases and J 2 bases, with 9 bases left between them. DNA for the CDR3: TGTGCCAGCAGTTTCAGGATTTACACAGATACGCAGTATTTT. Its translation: CASSFRIYTDTQYF.

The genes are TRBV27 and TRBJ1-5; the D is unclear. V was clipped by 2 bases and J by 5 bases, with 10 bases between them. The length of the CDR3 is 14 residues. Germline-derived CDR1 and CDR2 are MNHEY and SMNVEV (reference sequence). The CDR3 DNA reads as TGTGCCAGCAGTTTAGTACAAGGGCATCAGCCCCAGCATTTT. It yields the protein CASSLVQGHQPQHF.

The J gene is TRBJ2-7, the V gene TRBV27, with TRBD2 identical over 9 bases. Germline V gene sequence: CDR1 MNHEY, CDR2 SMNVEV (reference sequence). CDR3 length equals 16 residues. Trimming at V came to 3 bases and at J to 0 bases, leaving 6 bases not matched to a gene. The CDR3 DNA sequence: TGTGCCAGCAGTTTCCATCTAGCGGGACCCTCCTACGAGCAGTACTTC. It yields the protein CASSFHLAGPSYEQYF.

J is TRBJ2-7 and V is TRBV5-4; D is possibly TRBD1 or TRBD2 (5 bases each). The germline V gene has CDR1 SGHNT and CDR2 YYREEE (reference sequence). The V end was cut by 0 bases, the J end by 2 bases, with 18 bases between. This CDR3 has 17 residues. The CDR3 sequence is CASSLASLSGSPYEQYF. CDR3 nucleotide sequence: TGTGCCAGCAGCTTGGCCTCGTTATCAGGGAGCCCCTACGAGCAGTACTTC.

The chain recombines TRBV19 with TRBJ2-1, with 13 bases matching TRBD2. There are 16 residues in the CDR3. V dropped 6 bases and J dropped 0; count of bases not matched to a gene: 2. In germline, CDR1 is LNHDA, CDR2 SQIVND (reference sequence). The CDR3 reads CASRLAGGNSYNEQFF. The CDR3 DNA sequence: TGTGCCAGTAGACTAGCGGGAGGGAACTCCTACAATGAGCAGTTCTTC.

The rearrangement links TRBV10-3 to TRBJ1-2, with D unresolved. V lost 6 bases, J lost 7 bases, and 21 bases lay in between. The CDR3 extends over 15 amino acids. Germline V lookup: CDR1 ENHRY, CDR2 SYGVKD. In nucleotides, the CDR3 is TGTGCCATCAGCTTAGGGCAGTCAGATATGCGTGGCTACACCTTC. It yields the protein CAISLGQSDMRGYTF.

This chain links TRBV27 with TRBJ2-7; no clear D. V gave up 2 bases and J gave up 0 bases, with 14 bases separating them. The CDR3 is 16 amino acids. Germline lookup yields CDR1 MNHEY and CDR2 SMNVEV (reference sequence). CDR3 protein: CASSLGPGALSYEQYF. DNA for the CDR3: TGTGCCAGCAGTTTAGGCCCAGGAGCCCTCTCCTACGAGCAGTACTTC.

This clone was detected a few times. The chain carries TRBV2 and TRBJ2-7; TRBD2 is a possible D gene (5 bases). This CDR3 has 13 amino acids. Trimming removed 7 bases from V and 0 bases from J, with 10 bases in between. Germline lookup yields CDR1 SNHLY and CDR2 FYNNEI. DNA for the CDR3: TGTGCCAGCATTGAGCGGAACTCCTACGAGCAGTACTTC. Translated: CASIERNSYEQYF.

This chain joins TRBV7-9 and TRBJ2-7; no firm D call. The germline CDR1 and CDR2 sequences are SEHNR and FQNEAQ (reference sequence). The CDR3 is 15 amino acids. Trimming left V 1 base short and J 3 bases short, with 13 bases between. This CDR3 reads CASSLGPAIHYEQYF. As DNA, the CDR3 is TGTGCCAGCAGCTTAGGTCCGGCGATCCACTACGAGCAGTACTTC.

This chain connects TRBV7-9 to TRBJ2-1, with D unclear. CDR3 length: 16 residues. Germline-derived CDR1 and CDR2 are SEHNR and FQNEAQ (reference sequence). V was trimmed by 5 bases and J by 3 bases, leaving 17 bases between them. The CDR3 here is CASSPLVGRLYNEQFF. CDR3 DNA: TGTGCCAGCAGCCCGCTTGTAGGCCGTCTCTACAATGAGCAGTTCTTC.

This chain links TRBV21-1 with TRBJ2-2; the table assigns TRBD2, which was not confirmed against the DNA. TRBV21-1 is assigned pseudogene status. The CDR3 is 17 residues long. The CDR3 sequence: CASLPKASGRDTGELFF. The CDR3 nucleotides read TGTGCCAGCCTCCCGAAGGCTAGCGGGAGGGACACCGGGGAGCTGTTTTTT.

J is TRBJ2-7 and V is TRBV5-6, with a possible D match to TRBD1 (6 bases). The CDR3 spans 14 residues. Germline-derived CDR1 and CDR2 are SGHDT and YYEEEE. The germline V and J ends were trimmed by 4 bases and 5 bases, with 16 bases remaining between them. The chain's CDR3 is CASSRNRAFDEQYF. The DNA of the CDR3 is TGTGCCAGCAGCCGTAACAGGGCGTTCGACGAGCAGTACTTC.

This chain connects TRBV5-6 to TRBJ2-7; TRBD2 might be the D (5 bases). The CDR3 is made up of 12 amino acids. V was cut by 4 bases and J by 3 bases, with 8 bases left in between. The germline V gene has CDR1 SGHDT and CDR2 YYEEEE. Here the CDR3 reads CASSPRGYEQYF. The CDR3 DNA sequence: TGTGCCAGCAGCCCCCGGGGCTACGAGCAGTACTTC.

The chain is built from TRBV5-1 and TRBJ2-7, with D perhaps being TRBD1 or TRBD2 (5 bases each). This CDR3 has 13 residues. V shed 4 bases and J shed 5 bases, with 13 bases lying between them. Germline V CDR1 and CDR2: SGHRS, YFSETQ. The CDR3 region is CASSPGPSHEQYF. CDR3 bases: TGCGCCAGCAGCCCGGGACCTTCCCACGAGCAGTACTTC.

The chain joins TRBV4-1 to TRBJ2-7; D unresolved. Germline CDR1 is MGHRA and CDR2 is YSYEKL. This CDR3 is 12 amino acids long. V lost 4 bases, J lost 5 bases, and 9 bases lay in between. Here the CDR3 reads CASSRRAHEQYF. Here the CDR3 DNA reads TGCGCCAGCAGCCGGAGAGCCCACGAGCAGTACTTC.

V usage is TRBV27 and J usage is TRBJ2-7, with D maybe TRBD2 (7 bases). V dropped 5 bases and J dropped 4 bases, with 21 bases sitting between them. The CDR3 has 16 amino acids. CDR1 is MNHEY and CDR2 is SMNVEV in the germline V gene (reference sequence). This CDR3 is CASSPSRGARRYEQYF. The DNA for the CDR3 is TGTGCCAGCAGTCCCTCCCGGGGGGCCCGTCGGTACGAGCAGTACTTC.

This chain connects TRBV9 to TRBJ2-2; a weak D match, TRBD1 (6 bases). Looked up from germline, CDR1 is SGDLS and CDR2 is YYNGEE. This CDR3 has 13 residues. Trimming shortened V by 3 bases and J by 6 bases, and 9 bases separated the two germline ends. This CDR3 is CASSGHRAGELFF. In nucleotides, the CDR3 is TGTGCCAGCAGCGGACACAGGGCCGGGGAGCTGTTTTTT. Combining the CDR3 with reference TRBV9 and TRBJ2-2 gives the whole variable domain DSGVTQTPKHLITATGQRVTLRCSPRSGDLSVYWYQQSLDQGLQFLIQYYNGEERAKGNILERFSAQQFPDLHSELNLSSLELGDSALYFCASSGHRAGELFFGEGSRLTVL.

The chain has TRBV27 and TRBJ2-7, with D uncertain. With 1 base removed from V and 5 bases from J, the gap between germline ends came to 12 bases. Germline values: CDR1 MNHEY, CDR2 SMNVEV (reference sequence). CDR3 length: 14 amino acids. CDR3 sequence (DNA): TGTGCCAGCAGTTTATTACGGGCGTTACACGAGCAGTACTTC. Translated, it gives CASSLLRALHEQYF.

The CDR3 region is CASRLGHDNQPQHF. For the CDR3, the DNA is TGTGCCAGCAGGTTAGGGCACGACAATCAGCCCCAGCATTTT. The chain couples TRBV28 to TRBJ1-5; no clear D. Trimming cost V 6 bases and J 3 bases, with 12 bases left between them. This CDR3 is built from 14 residues. Germline assignment: CDR1 MDHEN and CDR2 SYDVKM.

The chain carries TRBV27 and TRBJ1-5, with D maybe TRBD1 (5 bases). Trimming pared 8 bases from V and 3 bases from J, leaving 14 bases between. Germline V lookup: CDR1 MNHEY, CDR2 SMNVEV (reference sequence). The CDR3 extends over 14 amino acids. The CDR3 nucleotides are TGTGCCAGCGGGGACTCTCGCCCCAATCAGCCCCAGCATTTT. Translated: CASGDSRPNQPQHF.